The T cell receptor beta chain described here comes from a study of OX40 agonist ivuxolimab in advanced cancers. Overall study context: At doses from 0.01 to 10 mg/kg, patients were given intravenous ivuxolimab every 2 weeks. Dose-escalation patients were diagnosed with hepatocellular carcinoma, melanoma, renal cell cancer or head and neck cancer.

Overall study findings and caveats: At 0.1 to 3.0 mg/kg and by week 6, clonal expansion occurred in CD4+ and CD8+ blood T cells.

In regard to this clone: Its antigen is currently unknown.

Data came from immunoSEQ multiplex PCR; TCRdb stores just in-frame clones and leaves some out. The sample consists of around 68,000 clones, under 95% of them appearing once. Patients were excluded for autoimmune disease history or systemic immunosuppression. Germline V CDR1 and CDR2: SGHNT, YYREEE (reference sequence). The CDR3 runs to 16 residues. Germline trimming cut 0 bases from V and 3 bases from J; bases unmatched to any gene: 2. Sequenced material: CD4+ or CD8+ T cells sorted from blood, taken in a trial of the OX40 agonist ivuxolimab. This TCR was sampled from an adult with an advanced solid tumor such as melanoma, head and neck, liver or kidney cancer. The chain couples TRBV5-4 to TRBJ1-6, with 8 bases aligning to TRBD1. CDR3 protein: CASSLGGTGYNSPLHF. In nucleotides, the CDR3 is TGTGCCAGCAGCTTGGGTGGGACAGGCTATAATTCACCCCTCCACTTT. Looking up the rest from reference TRBV5-4 and TRBJ1-6 gives the full variable domain: ETGVTQSPTHLIKTRGQQVTLRCSSQSGHNTVSWYQQALGQGPQFIFQYYREEENGRGNFPPRFSGLQFPNYSSELNVNALELDDSALYLCASSLGGTGYNSPLHFGNGTRLTVT.